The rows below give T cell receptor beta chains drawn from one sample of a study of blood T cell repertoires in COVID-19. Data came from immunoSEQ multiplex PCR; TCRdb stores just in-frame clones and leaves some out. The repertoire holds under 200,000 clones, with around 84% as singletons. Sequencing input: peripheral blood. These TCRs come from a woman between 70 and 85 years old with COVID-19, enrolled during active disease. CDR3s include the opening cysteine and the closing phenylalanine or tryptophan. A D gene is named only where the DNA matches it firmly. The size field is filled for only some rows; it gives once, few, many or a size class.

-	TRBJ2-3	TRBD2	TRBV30	CAWNERGPVDTQYF	TGTGCCTGGAACGAGCGGGGGCCCGTGGATACGCAGTATTTT
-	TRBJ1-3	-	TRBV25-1	CASSYFGNTIYF	TGTGCCAGCAGTTACTTTGGAAACACCATATATTTT
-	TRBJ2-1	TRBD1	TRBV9	CASSVAQGQKQFF	TGTGCCAGCAGCGTAGCCCAGGGACAGAAGCAGTTCTTC
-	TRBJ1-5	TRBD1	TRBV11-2	CASSPDRGIQPQHF	TGTGCCAGCAGCCCGGACAGGGGTATCCAGCCCCAGCATTTT
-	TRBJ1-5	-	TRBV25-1	CASSGTGSNQPQHF	TGTGCCAGCAGTGGCACAGGTAGCAATCAGCCCCAGCATTTT
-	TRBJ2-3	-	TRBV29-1	CSVEAPVEGTDTQYF	TGCAGCGTTGAAGCTCCGGTGGAGGGCACAGATACGCAGTATTTT
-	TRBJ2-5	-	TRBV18	CASSSDAGTRETQYF	TGTGCCAGCTCCTCAGATGCGGGGACGAGGGAGACCCAGTACTTC
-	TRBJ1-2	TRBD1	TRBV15	CATSRGTESNYGYTF	TGTGCCACCAGCAGGGGGACAGAGAGTAACTATGGCTACACCTTC
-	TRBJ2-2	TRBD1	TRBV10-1	CASSELTGQHTGELFF	TGCGCCAGCAGTGAGTTAACGGGACAGCACACCGGGGAGCTGTTTTTT
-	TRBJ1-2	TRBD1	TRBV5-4	CASSLQGARTF	TGTGCCAGCAGCCTACAGGGGGCGCGTACCTTC
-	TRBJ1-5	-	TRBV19	CASSIPGRVGQPQHF	TGTGCCAGTAGTATCCCCGGCAGGGTCGGTCAGCCCCAGCATTTT
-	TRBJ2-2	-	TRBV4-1	CASSQRMISGTNTGELFF	TGCGCCAGCAGCCAAAGAATGATTAGCGGTACGAACACCGGGGAGCTGTTTTTT
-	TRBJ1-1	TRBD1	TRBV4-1	CASSQRQGMGAFF	TGCGCCAGCAGCCAGAGACAGGGCATGGGGGCTTTCTTT
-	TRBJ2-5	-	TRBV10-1	CASSGGTVGETQYF	TGCGCCAGCAGTGGGGGGACTGTCGGAGAGACCCAGTACTTC
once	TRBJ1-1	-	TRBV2	CASSEAGNTEAFF	TGTGCCAGCAGTGAGGCGGGAAACACTGAAGCTTTCTTT
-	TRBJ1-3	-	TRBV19	CASSPPPYGNTIYF	TGTGCCAGTAGTCCCCCACCCTACGGAAACACCATATATTTT
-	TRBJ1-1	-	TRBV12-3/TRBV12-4	CASSIRRGTEAFF	TGTGCCAGCAGCATTAGACGGGGGACTGAAGCTTTCTTT
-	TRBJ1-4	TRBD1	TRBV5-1	CASSLGQGGHEKLFF	TGCGCCAGCAGCTTGGGACAGGGGGGACATGAAAAACTGTTTTTT
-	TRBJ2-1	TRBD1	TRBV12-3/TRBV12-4	CASSYRDRVFF	TGTGCCAGCAGCTACCGGGACAGGGTGTTCTTC
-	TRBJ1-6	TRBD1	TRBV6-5	CAMRQGIGSPLHF	TGTGCCATGCGACAGGGGATAGGATCACCCCTCCACTTT
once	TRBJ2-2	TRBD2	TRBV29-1	CSVLAGGNTGELFF	TGCAGCGTCTTAGCGGGGGGGAACACCGGGGAGCTGTTTTTT
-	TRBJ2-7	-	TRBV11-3	CASSLVAGSYEQYF	TGTGCCAGCAGCTTAGTGGCGGGCTCCTACGAGCAGTACTTC
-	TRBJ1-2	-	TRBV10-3	CAIRDSIPNGYTF	TGTGCCATCAGGGACAGCATCCCTAATGGCTACACCTTC
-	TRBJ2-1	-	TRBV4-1	CASSRERSLSYNEQFF	TGCGCCAGCAGCCGTGAGCGGAGCCTCTCCTACAATGAGCAGTTCTTC
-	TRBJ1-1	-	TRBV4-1	CASSHLTRDVSEAFF	TGCGCCAGCAGCCACCTCACTAGGGATGTGTCTGAAGCTTTCTTT
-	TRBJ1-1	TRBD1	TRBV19	CASSGQGGTEAFF	TGTGCCAGTAGCGGACAGGGAGGCACTGAAGCTTTCTTT
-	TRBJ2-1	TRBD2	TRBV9	CASSVISGGNEQFF	TGTGCCAGCAGCGTAATAAGCGGGGGAAATGAGCAGTTCTTC
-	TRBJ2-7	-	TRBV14	CASSRLQYEQYF	TGTGCCAGCAGCCGGCTGCAATACGAGCAGTACTTC
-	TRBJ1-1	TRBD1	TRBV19	CASRSPRDRETEAFF	TGTGCCAGTAGGAGCCCCCGGGACAGGGAAACTGAAGCTTTCTTT
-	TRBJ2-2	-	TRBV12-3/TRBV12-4	CASRTGNTGELFF	TGTGCCAGCAGGACAGGGAACACCGGGGAGCTGTTTTTT
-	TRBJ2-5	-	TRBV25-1	CASSDPREMGQETQYF	TGTGCCAGCAGTGACCCCCGGGAGATGGGCCAAGAGACCCAGTACTTC
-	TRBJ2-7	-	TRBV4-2	CASSQGPLESYYEQYF	TGTGCCAGCAGCCAAGGTCCACTAGAAAGTTACTACGAGCAGTACTTC
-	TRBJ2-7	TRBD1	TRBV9	CASSVAPGQGNGVYEQYF	TGTGCCAGCAGCGTAGCTCCGGGACAGGGAAATGGCGTCTACGAGCAGTACTTC
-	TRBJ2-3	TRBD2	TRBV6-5	CASSRGLENTDTQYF	TGTGCCAGCAGTCGAGGACTAGAGAACACAGATACGCAGTATTTT
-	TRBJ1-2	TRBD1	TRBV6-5	CASSRTGLGYTF	TGTGCCAGCAGCCGGACAGGGTTAGGCTACACCTTC
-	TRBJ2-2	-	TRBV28	CASSLRVGELFF	TGTGCCAGCAGTTTGAGGGTCGGGGAGCTGTTTTTT
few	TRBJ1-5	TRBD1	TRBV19	CASSDTGGSNQPQHF	TGTGCCAGTAGTGACACAGGGGGTTCAAATCAGCCCCAGCATTTT
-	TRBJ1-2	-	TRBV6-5	CASSSQWGGGYTF	TGTGCCAGCAGTTCCCAGTGGGGCGGTGGCTACACCTTC
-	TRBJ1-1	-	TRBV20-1	CSLPGNTEAFF	TGCAGCCTACCAGGGAACACTGAAGCTTTCTTT
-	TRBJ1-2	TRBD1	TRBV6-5	CASRRADRNGYTF	TGTGCCAGCAGACGCGCGGACAGGAACGGCTACACCTTC
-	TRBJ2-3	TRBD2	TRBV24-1	CATSPGLAGRTDTQYF	TGTGCCACCAGCCCCGGACTAGCGGGACGCACAGATACGCAGTATTTT
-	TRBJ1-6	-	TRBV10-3	CAISRGFDNSPLHF	TGTGCCATTAGCAGGGGATTCGATAATTCACCCCTCCACTTT
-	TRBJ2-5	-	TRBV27	CASSLLGQQETQYF	TGTGCCAGCAGCCTCCTGGGGCAGCAAGAGACCCAGTACTTC
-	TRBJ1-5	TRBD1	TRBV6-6	CASSPGQGYIQPQHF	TGTGCCAGCAGCCCGGGACAGGGATATATTCAGCCCCAGCATTTT
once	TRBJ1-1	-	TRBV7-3	CASSLGRANTEAFF	TGTGCCAGCAGCTTAGGGAGGGCGAACACTGAAGCTTTCTTT
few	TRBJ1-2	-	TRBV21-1	CASSQGPVNYGYTF	TGTGCCAGCAGCCAAGGGCCCGTGAACTATGGCTACACCTTC
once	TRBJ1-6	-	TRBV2	CASSGGLPLDSPLHF	TGTGCCAGCAGCGGCGGACTCCCTCTCGATTCACCCCTCCACTTT
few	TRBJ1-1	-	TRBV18	CASSPAGGTEAFF	TGTGCCAGCTCTCCTGCAGGAGGCACTGAAGCTTTCTTT
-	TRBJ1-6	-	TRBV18	CASSRGGDLPSPLHF	TGTGCCAGCTCACGAGGTGGAGACTTACCCTCGCCCCTCCACTTT
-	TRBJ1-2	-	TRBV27	CASSWSGGFLSNYGYTF	TGTGCCAGCAGTTGGTCGGGAGGTTTCCTTTCTAACTATGGCTACACCTTC
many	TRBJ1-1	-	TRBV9	CASSVDGWDTEAFF	TGTGCCAGCAGCGTAGACGGGTGGGACACTGAAGCTTTCTTT
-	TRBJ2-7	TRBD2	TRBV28	CASSQAASGTYEQYF	TGTGCCAGCAGTCAGGCGGCTAGCGGTACCTACGAGCAGTACTTC
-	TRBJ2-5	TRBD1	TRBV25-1	CASSTRQGSVETQYF	TGTGCCAGCAGTACACGACAGGGGTCGGTGGAGACCCAGTACTTC